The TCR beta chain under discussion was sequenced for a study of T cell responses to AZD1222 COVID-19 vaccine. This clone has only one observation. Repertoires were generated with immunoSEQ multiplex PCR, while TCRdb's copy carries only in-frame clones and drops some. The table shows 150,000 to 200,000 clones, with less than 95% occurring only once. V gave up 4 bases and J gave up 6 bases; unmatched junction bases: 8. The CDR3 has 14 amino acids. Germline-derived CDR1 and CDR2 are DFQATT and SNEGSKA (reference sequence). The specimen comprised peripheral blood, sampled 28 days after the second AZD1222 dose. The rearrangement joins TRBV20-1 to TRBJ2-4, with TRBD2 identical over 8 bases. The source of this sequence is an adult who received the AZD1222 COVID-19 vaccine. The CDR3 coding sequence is TGCAGTGCTATTGACGCGGGAGGAAGAAACATTCAGTACTTC. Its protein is CSAIDAGGRNIQYF.